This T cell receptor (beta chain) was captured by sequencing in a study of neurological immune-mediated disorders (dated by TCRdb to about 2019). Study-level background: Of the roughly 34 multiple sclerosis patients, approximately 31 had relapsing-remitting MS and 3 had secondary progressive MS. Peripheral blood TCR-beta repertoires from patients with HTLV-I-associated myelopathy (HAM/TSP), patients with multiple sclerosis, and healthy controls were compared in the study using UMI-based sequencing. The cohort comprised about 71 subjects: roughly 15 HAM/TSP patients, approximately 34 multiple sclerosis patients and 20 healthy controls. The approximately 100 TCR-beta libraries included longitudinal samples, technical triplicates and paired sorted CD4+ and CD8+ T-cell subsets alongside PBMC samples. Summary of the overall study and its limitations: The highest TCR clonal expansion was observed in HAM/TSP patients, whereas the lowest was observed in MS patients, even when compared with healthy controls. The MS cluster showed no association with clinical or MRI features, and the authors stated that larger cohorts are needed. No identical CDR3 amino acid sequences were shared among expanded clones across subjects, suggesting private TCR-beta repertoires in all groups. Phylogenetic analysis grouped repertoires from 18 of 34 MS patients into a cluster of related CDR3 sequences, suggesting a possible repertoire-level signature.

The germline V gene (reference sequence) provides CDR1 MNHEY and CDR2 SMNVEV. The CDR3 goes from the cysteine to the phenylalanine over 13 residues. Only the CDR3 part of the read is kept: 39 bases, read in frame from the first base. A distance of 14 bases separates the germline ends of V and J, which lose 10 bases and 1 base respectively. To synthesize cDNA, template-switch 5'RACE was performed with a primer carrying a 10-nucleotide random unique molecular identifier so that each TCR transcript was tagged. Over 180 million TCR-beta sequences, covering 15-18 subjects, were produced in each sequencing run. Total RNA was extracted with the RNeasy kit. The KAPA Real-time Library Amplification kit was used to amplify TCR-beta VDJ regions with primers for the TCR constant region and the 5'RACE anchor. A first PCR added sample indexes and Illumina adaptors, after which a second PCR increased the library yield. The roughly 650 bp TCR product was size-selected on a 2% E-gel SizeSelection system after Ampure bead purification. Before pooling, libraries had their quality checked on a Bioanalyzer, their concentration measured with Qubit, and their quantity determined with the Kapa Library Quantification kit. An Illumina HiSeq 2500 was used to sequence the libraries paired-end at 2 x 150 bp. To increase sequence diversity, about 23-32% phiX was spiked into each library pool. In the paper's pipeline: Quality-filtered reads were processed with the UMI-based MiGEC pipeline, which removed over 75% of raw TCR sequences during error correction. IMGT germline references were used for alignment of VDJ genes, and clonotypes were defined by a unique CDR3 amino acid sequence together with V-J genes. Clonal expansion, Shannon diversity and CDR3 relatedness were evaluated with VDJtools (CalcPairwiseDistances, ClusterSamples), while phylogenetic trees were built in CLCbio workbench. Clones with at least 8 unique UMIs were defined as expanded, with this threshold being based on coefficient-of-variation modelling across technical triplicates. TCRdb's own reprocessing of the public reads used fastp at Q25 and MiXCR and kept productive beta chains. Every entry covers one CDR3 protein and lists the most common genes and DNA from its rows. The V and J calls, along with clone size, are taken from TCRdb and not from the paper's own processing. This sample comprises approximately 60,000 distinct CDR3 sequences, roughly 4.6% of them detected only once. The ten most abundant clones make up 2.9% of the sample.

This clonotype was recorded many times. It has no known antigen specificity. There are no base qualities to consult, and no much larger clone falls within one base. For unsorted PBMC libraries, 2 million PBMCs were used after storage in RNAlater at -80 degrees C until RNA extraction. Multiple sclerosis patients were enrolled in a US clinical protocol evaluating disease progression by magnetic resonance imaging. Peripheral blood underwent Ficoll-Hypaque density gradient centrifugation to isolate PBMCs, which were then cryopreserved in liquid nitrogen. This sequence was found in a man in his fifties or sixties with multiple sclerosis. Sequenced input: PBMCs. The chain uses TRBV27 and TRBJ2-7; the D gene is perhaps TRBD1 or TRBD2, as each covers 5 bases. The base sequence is TGTGCCATTGGGGGAATAAATTCCTACGAGCAGTACTTC. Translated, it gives CAIGGINSYEQYF.